These T cell receptor beta chains were read from a single sample in a study of cytomegalovirus exposure and HLA in healthy donors. Libraries were prepared by immunoSEQ multiplex PCR; TCRdb keeps only in-frame clonotypes and omits some of them. The profile covers some 130,000 clones, with around 79% appearing a single time and 3.1% taken by the ten largest. Sequenced input: PBMCs. The receptor source for this set is a female donor in good health and CMV-seronegative. The CDR3 runs from the conserved cysteine through the conserved F or W. The D gene is left open where the match is weak. Not all rows give a size; the values are once, few, many and, for expanded clones, a class.

TRBJ2-2 | TRBV19 | . | . | TGTGCCAGTAGTACGGCCGGGGAGCTGTTTTTT | CASSTAGELFF
TRBJ2-7 | TRBV5-1 | . | . | TGCGCCAGCATATTAGTCTTGGTGAGTTCTTACTACGAGCAGTACTTC | CASILVLVSSYYEQYF
TRBJ2-5 | TRBV30 | TRBD2 | . | TGTGCCTCCGGGGGGTCGCAGACCCAGTACTTC | CASGGSQTQYF
TRBJ2-7 | TRBV27 | . | . | TGTGCCAGCAGTTTAAGGGGGACGGAGTACGAGCAGTACTTC | CASSLRGTEYEQYF
TRBJ2-5 | TRBV5-4 | . | . | TGTGCCAGCAGCTATCGAGGCGGGCGTAGGGAGACCCAGTACTTC | CASSYRGGRRETQYF
TRBJ1-4 | TRBV30 | . | . | TGTGCCTGGTCGGCGGGGTATGAAAAACTGTTTTTT | CAWSAGYEKLFF
TRBJ2-5 | TRBV6-6 | TRBD1 | few | TGTGCCAGCGGACAGGGTCGGCAAGAGACCCAGTACTTC | CASGQGRQETQYF
TRBJ2-2 | TRBV7-9 | . | few | TGTGCCAGCCCAGGGGGGAAAACTTTCACCGGGGAGCTGTTTTTT | CASPGGKTFTGELFF
TRBJ1-4 | TRBV5-5 | . | once | TGTGCCAGCAGCTTGGACAGGGCAGCAACTAATGAAAAACTGTTTTTT | CASSLDRAATNEKLFF
TRBJ2-3 | TRBV4-3 | TRBD2 | . | TGCGCCAGCAGCCAAGGACTAGCGGTGTCAGATACGCAGTATTTT | CASSQGLAVSDTQYF
TRBJ2-5 | TRBV9 | TRBD1 | . | TGTGCCAGCAGCGCAGACCCCCACAGGGGGTCCCAAGAGACCCAGTACTTC | CASSADPHRGSQETQYF
TRBJ1-1 | TRBV28 | TRBD1 | . | TGTGCCAGCATCAACAGGGGAGAGACTGAAGCTTTCTTT | CASINRGETEAFF
TRBJ1-2 | TRBV28 | TRBD1 | . | TGTGCCAGCAGTTTACTTACCGGACAGGGGTTTTACGGCTACACCTTC | CASSLLTGQGFYGYTF
TRBJ1-1 | TRBV6-5 | . | . | TGTGCCAGCAAACAGGGTACTGAAGCTTTCTTT | CASKQGTEAFF
TRBJ2-2 | TRBV15 | . | . | TGTGCCACCTCTCCGGATCTACGGGGAACCGGGGAGCTGTTTTTT | CATSPDLRGTGELFF
TRBJ1-1 | TRBV7-2 | . | few | TGTGCCAGCAGCTTACAGGTATCTGAAGCTTTCTTT | CASSLQVSEAFF
TRBJ1-5 | TRBV6-6 | TRBD1 | . | TGTGCCAGCAGTTACAAGGACAGGTCCAGCGAGCCCCAGCATTTT | CASSYKDRSSEPQHF
TRBJ2-5 | TRBV5-4 | TRBD2 | . | TGTGCCAGCAGCTTGGGGCCGACTAGCAGAGAGACCCAGTACTTC | CASSLGPTSRETQYF
TRBJ1-1 | TRBV11-3 | TRBD1 | . | TGTGCCAGCAGCTCCCTACAGGGGATTGAAGCTTTCTTT | CASSSLQGIEAFF
TRBJ1-2 | TRBV5-1 | TRBD1 | . | TGCGCCAGCAGCTTATTGACAGGGAACTATGGCTACACCTTC | CASSLLTGNYGYTF
TRBJ2-5 | TRBV19 | TRBD1 | . | TGTGCCAGTAGTCCGCGGACAGGGGGTTGGGAGACCCAGTACTTC | CASSPRTGGWETQYF
TRBJ1-1 | TRBV14 | . | . | TGTGCCAGCAGCCACTACAGGGAAGGGCCTGAAGCTTTCTTT | CASSHYREGPEAFF
TRBJ2-7 | TRBV14 | . | . | TGTGCCAGCAGCGCCCGGGACTCCCGCTTCGGGGAGCAGTACTTC | CASSARDSRFGEQYF
TRBJ1-4 | TRBV11-2 | . | . | TGTGCCAGCAGCTTTCCACGTGGAGGGGGGGCAACTAATGAAAAACTGTTTTTT | CASSFPRGGGATNEKLFF
TRBJ1-4 | TRBV19 | . | . | TGTGCCAGTAGAGAGACAGCCAGCGATGAAAAACTGTTTTTT | CASRETASDEKLFF
TRBJ2-1 | TRBV18 | TRBD1 | . | TGTGCCAGCTCATCGGACAGGGGATATTACAATGAGCAGTTCTTC | CASSSDRGYYNEQFF
TRBJ1-3 | TRBV9 | . | . | TGTGCCAGCAGCGCGACAGTTGGAAACACCATATATTTT | CASSATVGNTIYF
TRBJ1-4 | TRBV4-1 | . | few | TGCGCCAGCAGCCAAGGGGGATCAGGGGCCTGGAATGAAAAACTGTTTTTT | CASSQGGSGAWNEKLFF
TRBJ2-7 | TRBV5-1 | . | . | TGCGCCAGCAGCTGGGGGACTGGCTACGAGCAGTACTTC | CASSWGTGYEQYF
TRBJ1-2 | TRBV5-6 | TRBD1 | . | TGTGCCAGCAGCTTGCCGGGGACAGCGAACTATGGCTACACCTTC | CASSLPGTANYGYTF
TRBJ1-5 | TRBV19 | . | . | TGTGCCAGTAGTTCCACCTCGACAGGCCGCTATCAGCCCCAGCATTTT | CASSSTSTGRYQPQHF
TRBJ2-2 | TRBV9 | TRBD2 | . | TGTGCCAGCAGCGTAAGCCTGACCCCCGGGACTAGCGGAGCGAACACCGGGGAGCTGTTTTTT | CASSVSLTPGTSGANTGELFF
TRBJ2-7 | TRBV5-1 | TRBD1 | . | TGCGCCAGCAGCATGGGACAGGGGTTCGCCTACGAGCAGTACTTC | CASSMGQGFAYEQYF
TRBJ1-2 | TRBV6-6 | TRBD1 | . | TGTGCCAGCAGTCGCGATACAGGGGGCGCCTATGGCTACACCTTC | CASSRDTGGAYGYTF
TRBJ2-3 | TRBV7-8 | . | once | TGTGCCAGCAGCTTCAACGGGGGAGATACGCAGTATTTT | CASSFNGGDTQYF
TRBJ2-7 | TRBV7-2 | TRBD2 | few | TGTGCCAGCAGCTCAGCGGGGGGGCCTGTAGGTTCCGAGCAGTACTTC | CASSSAGGPVGSEQYF
TRBJ2-1 | TRBV5-1 | . | . | TGCGCCAGCAGCTCCCTAGGTTGTGAGCAGTTCTTC | CASSSLGCEQFF
TRBJ1-2 | TRBV7-2 | TRBD1 | . | TGTGCCAGCACCCTGCGTCCCGGGACAGGGTCTGGCTACACCTTC | CASTLRPGTGSGYTF
TRBJ2-6 | TRBV7-8 | . | once | TGTGCCAGCAGCTTTGGAGGCCAGGCCAGCTCTGGGGCCAACGTCCTGACTTTC | CASSFGGQASSGANVLTF
TRBJ1-2 | TRBV13 | TRBD1 | . | TGTGCCAGCAGTCCAGAACAGGGGAACCTCGGCTATGGCTACACCTTC | CASSPEQGNLGYGYTF
TRBJ2-7 | TRBV28 | TRBD1 | . | TGTGCCAGCAGTTTGGTGACAGGGGTCTACGAGCAGTACTTC | CASSLVTGVYEQYF
TRBJ1-5 | TRBV19 | . | . | TGTGCCAGCGCCGAATCCTCCCGGGGTCAGCCCCAGCATTTT | CASAESSRGQPQHF
TRBJ1-4 | TRBV5-1 | TRBD1 | once | TGCGCCAGCAGCTTGAGCGGACAGGGTAATGAAAAACTGTTTTTT | CASSLSGQGNEKLFF
TRBJ1-1 | TRBV5-1 | TRBD1 | . | TGCGCCAGCAGCACCCTACAGGGGGCGAGTACTGAAGCTTTCTTT | CASSTLQGASTEAFF
TRBJ2-7 | TRBV27 | TRBD1 | . | TGTGCCAGCAGTCGAACAGGGGGTACCTACGAGCAGTACTTC | CASSRTGGTYEQYF
TRBJ2-5 | TRBV7-9 | TRBD1 | . | TGTGCCAGCAGCCCGGGACAGGGGGTAAAAGAGACCCAGTACTTC | CASSPGQGVKETQYF
TRBJ2-3 | TRBV27 | TRBD2 | few | TGTGCCAGCAGTTTAAGGGGAACGGGGGGAATTAGCACAGATACGCAGTATTTT | CASSLRGTGGISTDTQYF
TRBJ2-2 | TRBV28 | . | . | TGTGCCAGCAGTCTGACAGGCGTCACCGGGGAGCTGTTTTTT | CASSLTGVTGELFF
TRBJ2-1 | TRBV4-1 | . | . | TGCGCCAGCAGCCAAGATCGTGGACAGGGGACTAGCGCCCTCAATGAGCAGTTCTTC | CASSQDRGQGTSALNEQFF
TRBJ2-3 | TRBV5-1 | TRBD2 | . | TGCGCCAGCAGCTGGGGGACTAGCGGGAGTCTCACAGATACGCAGTATTTT | CASSWGTSGSLTDTQYF
TRBJ2-1 | TRBV7-2 | TRBD2 | . | TGTGCCAGCAGCCTCGAGCGGGGGGGCCACAATGAGCAGTTCTTC | CASSLERGGHNEQFF
TRBJ1-1 | TRBV18 | . | . | TGTGCCAGCTCCTCCATAGCGGGGGCAGCCTCCGAGGCTTTCTTT | CASSSIAGAASEAFF
TRBJ1-3 | TRBV19 | TRBD1 | . | TGTGCCAGTAGCAGACTTTCCGGGACAGGCACAAACACCATATATTTT | CASSRLSGTGTNTIYF
TRBJ1-5 | TRBV5-6 | . | . | TGTGCCAGCAGCTTGACCAGGACAGAGTTCCCACTTAATCAGCCCCAGCATTTT | CASSLTRTEFPLNQPQHF
TRBJ2-4 | TRBV27 | . | . | TGTGCCAGCAGTTTATCCTATACAGGACCGTTGGGCTTC | CASSLSYTGPLGF
TRBJ2-7 | TRBV5-1 | . | . | TGCGCCAGCAGCTTGTCCGAGGCGGAGCAGTACTTC | CASSLSEAEQYF
TRBJ2-2 | TRBV5-1 | . | few | TGCGCCAGCAGCTTACTAGGCACCGGGGAGCTGTTTTTT | CASSLLGTGELFF